This T cell receptor beta chain is drawn from a study of T cell responses to AZD1222 COVID-19 vaccine. Sequenced by immunoSEQ multiplex PCR; TCRdb stores in-frame clones only, minus some. The table includes roughly 150,000 clones, roughly 90% detected once. Both about-4-week and about-12-week second-dose recipients were combined. On this clone: Its antigen remains unidentified. One end of the junction fails to match germline, which may point to a read error.

Notes on the study in general: Targeting of unmutated variant regions was reportedly seen in nearly half of spike-specific TCRs. Spike-specific TCR depth and breadth grew after two AZD1222 doses.

This TCR was recovered from an adult who received the AZD1222 COVID-19 vaccine. Sequencing used peripheral blood, obtained 28 days after the second AZD1222 dose.

CDR3 bases: TGTGCCGGGAGGGGCAGGGGGGGTGAAAAACTGTTTTTT. Translating it yields CAGRGRGGEKLFF. The rearrangement uses TRBV30 and TRBJ1-4; 7 positions match TRBD1. The CDR3 has 13 amino acids. Germline CDR1 is GTSNPN and CDR2 is SVGIG (reference sequence).